What follows describes a single TCR beta chain. A Seattle source enrolled patients during active infection and followed them longitudinally. These data belong to a study of blood T cell repertoires in COVID-19. Study overall: The study drew acute and convalescent COVID-19 samples from the United States, Italy and Spain. PBMCs, B-cell-depleted T cells, or T cells provided the cDNA or gDNA that made up the material.

As originally analysed: Reference gene primer amplification in the assay estimated nucleated cell counts. The assay was immunoSEQ multiplex PCR, and TCRdb's table has in-frame clones only and misses some. That table is the source of V, J and clone size, and D and trimming were worked out from the DNA. The sample comprises approximately 200,000 clones, around 75% of which are singletons, and approximately 6% rests with the top ten. V lost 5 bases, J lost 11 bases, and 7 bases stayed unmatched. Germline assignment: CDR1 SGHVS and CDR2 FNYEAQ. The CDR3 length is 14 residues. This rearrangement joins TRBV7-6 to TRBJ2-3, with 13 bases that match TRBD2. Sample: peripheral blood. The TCR sequence derives from a woman in her thirties or forties with COVID-19, enrolled during active disease. The CDR3, as DNA: TGTGCCAGCAGCCCGAGACTAGCGGGGGGTGGGCAGTATTTT. Translation gives CASSPRLAGGGQYF.